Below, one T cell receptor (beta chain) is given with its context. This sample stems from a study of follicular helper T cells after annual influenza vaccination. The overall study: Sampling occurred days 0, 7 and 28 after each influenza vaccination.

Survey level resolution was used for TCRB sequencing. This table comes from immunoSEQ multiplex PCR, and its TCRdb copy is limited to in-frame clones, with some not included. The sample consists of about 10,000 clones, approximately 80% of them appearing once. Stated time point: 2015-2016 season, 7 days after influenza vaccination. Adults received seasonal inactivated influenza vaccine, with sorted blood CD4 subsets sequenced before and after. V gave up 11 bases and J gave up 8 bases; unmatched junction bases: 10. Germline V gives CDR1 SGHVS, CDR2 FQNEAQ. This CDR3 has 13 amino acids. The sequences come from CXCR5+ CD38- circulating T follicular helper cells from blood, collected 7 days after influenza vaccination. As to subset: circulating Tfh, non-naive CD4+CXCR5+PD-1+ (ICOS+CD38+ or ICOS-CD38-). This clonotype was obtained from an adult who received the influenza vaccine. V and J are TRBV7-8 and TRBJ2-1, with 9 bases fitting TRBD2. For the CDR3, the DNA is TGTGCCTCGCGGGGCGGGGGGGCACATGAGCAGTTCTTC. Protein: CASRGGGAHEQFF.